A single sample gave rise to the 17 T cell receptor beta chains below, sequenced in a study of T-cell reconstitution after alpha-beta-depleted transplantation in children. TCRbeta library preparation incorporated unique molecular identifiers. Each CDR3 protein gets one entry after TCRdb re-called the PCR reads with MiXCR. This table holds tens of thousands of distinct CDR3 sequences, 5.5% to 7.5% found once. Source: PBMCs from the stem cell graft donor, taken from the stem cell graft. The receptors here all came from a human donor who donated a stem cell graft to a child with acute lymphoblastic leukemia.

This clonotype was detected ten times or more. The chain joins TRBV20-1 to TRBJ2-7; 9 nucleotides match TRBD2. V shed 2 bases and J 4 bases; nucleotides not matched to a gene: 6. The CDR3 sequence is 14 residues long. Germline V lookup: CDR1 DFQATT, CDR2 SNEGSKA (reference sequence). Here the CDR3 DNA reads TGCAGTGCTAGACCTAGCGGGATAGTGTACGAGCAGTACTTC. Its protein product is CSARPSGIVYEQYF.

The count of this clonotype is one. The chain is built from TRBV27 and TRBJ2-1; D unclear. V lost 8 bases to trimming and J lost 2 bases, with 16 bases between them. CDR3 length equals 15 residues. Germline assignment: CDR1 MNHEY and CDR2 SMNVEV (reference sequence). CDR3 sequence reads: CASHSLTLTYNEQFF. CDR3 nucleotides: TGTGCCAGCCACTCCCTCACGCTTACCTACAATGAGCAGTTCTTC.

CDR3 DNA sequence: TGTGCCAGCAGTGATGAACTAGGGGGCACAGATACGCAGTATTTT. Translation: CASSDELGGTDTQYF. The V and J genes are TRBV6-1 and TRBJ2-3; either TRBD1 or TRBD2 may fit D (5 bases each). With 3 bases removed from V and 1 base from J, the gap between germline ends came to 11 bases. CDR3 length: 15 amino acids. Germline CDR1 and CDR2: MNHNS and SASEGT.

There are many counts of this clonotype. The gene calls are TRBV5-6 and TRBJ1-5; possibly TRBD1 for D (5 bases). Germline-derived CDR1 and CDR2 are SGHDT and YYEEEE. The CDR3 has 15 residues. Trimming removed 1 base at V and 3 bases at J, with 11 bases between. The CDR3 sequence: CASSLYRGVNQPQHF. The DNA for the CDR3 is TGTGCCAGCAGCTTGTATCGGGGGGTCAATCAGCCCCAGCATTTT. The complete variable domain, with remaining parts taken from reference TRBV5-6 and TRBJ1-5, reads DAGVTQSPTHLIKTRGQQVTLRCSPKSGHDTVSWYQQALGQGPQFIFQYYEEEERQRGNFPDRFSGHQFPNYSSELNVNALLLGDSALYLCASSLYRGVNQPQHFGDGTRLSIL.

About this clonotype itself: At one end, the junction sequence differs from germline, possibly due to a read error. J is TRBJ2-2 and V is TRBV7-2; TRBD1 might be the D (6 bases). Germline V gives CDR1 SGHTA, CDR2 FQGNSA. The CDR3 contains 15 residues. CDR3 in amino acids: CASSSGQINTVELFF. DNA for the CDR3: TGTGCCAGCAGTTCCGGACAGATTAACACCGTGGAGCTGTTTTTT.

This clonotype was seen at least ten times. The chain joins TRBV11-2 to TRBJ2-1, with D uncertain. V lost 0 bases to trimming and J lost 0 bases, with 15 bases between them. Germline V gene sequence: CDR1 SGHAT, CDR2 FQNNGV. The CDR3 totals 18 residues. The CDR3 loop is CASSLDWLSTSSYNEQFF. The CDR3 nucleotides are TGTGCCAGCAGCTTAGATTGGCTGAGCACGAGCTCCTACAATGAGCAGTTCTTC.

This clonotype was picked up a small number of times. The chain recombines TRBV6-2 or TRBV6-3 with TRBJ2-7, with D possibly being TRBD2 (5 bases). The CDR3 covers 15 residues. Per the germline V gene, CDR1 is MNHEY and CDR2 is SVGEGT. The V end lost 1 base, the J end lost 3 bases, and 13 bases lay between the germline ends. CDR3 DNA: TGTGCCAGCAGTTACTTTAGTCAGGACTTCTACGAGCAGTACTTC. Its protein is CASSYFSQDFYEQYF.

This clonotype occurred many times. The V and J genes are TRBV7-6 and TRBJ2-5; maybe TRBD2 (6 bases). With 1 base removed from V and 5 bases from J, the gap between germline ends came to 11 bases. Germline CDR1 and CDR2: SGHVS and FNYEAQ. The CDR3 runs to 14 residues. CDR3 sequence reads: CASSLEVGRETQYF. The CDR3 DNA sequence: TGTGCCAGCAGCTTAGAAGTAGGGAGGGAGACCCAGTACTTC.

There are many counts of this clonotype. The chain employs TRBV7-2 and TRBJ1-1; possibly TRBD1 for D (5 bases). This CDR3 has 17 residues. Germline V gene lookup returns CDR1 SGHTA and CDR2 FQGNSA. The V and J ends lost 0 bases and 1 base respectively, with 15 bases between them. In DNA, the CDR3 is TGTGCCAGCAGCTTAGCCTACGGTGGGGCTGGGAACACTGAAGCTTTCTTT. Its translation is CASSLAYGGAGNTEAFF.

This clonotype occurred a few times. The CDR3 region has the DNA TGTGCCAGCAGTGACAGGGAATGGGATGGCTACACCTTC. It specifies CASSDREWDGYTF. This rearrangement joins TRBV6-1 to TRBJ1-2; perhaps TRBD1 as D (5 bases). The CDR3 runs to 13 residues. Looked up from germline, CDR1 is MNHNS and CDR2 is SASEGT. V was shortened by 3 bases and J by 6 bases, with 11 bases between the two germline ends.

This clonotype has a count of ten or more. The rearrangement links TRBV12-3 or TRBV12-4 to TRBJ2-2; maybe TRBD2 (5 bases). V lost 2 bases, J lost 5 bases, and 15 bases lay in between. The CDR3 has 16 residues. DNA for the CDR3: TGTGCCAGCAGTTTAAGGCCCTCGGGATGGACCGGGGAGCTGTTTTTT. Translated, it gives CASSLRPSGWTGELFF.

The J gene is TRBJ2-5, the V gene TRBV27, with D unresolved. V was pared by 3 bases and J by 0 bases, with 2 bases between. CDR1 is MNHEY and CDR2 is SMNVEV in the germline V gene (reference sequence). This CDR3 contains 12 residues. The CDR3 region has the DNA TGTGCCAGCAGTTTGTACCAAGAGACCCAGTACTTC. This translates into CASSLYQETQYF.

This clonotype appeared a few times. The chain has TRBV7-7 and TRBJ1-1; D gene uncertain. Trimming took off 2 bases at V and 1 base at J, with 5 bases between the two ends. CDR1 and CDR2 from the germline V gene are SSHAT and FNYEAQ (reference sequence). This CDR3 contains 13 residues. The CDR3 sequence is CASSLRKNTEAFF. The CDR3 coding sequence is TGTGCCAGCAGCTTAAGGAAGAACACTGAAGCTTTCTTT.

This clonotype has at least ten counts. The chain has TRBV29-1 and TRBJ2-7; D might be TRBD1 (6 bases). CDR1 and CDR2 from the germline V gene are SQVTM and ANQGSEA. CDR3 length: 14 residues. Between the trimmed V and J ends, which lost 0 bases and 0 bases, there was a span of 9 bases. Here the CDR3 reads CSVEDRDNSYEQYF. The CDR3 DNA sequence: TGCAGCGTTGAAGATCGGGACAACTCCTACGAGCAGTACTTC.

The sample holds many counts of this clonotype. The rearrangement links TRBV7-2 to TRBJ1-6; D is undetermined. CDR1 and CDR2 from the germline V gene are SGHTA and FQGNSA. This CDR3 contains 15 residues. V lost 3 bases and J lost 5, with 11 bases in between. The CDR3 loop reads CASSFYGVNNSPLHF. The CDR3 nucleotides are TGTGCCAGCAGCTTTTATGGGGTTAATAATTCACCCCTCCACTTT.

This clonotype came up many times. J is TRBJ1-5 and V is TRBV19; the D gene is possibly TRBD1 (5 bases). The CDR3 has 15 residues. Trimming removed 5 bases at V and 4 bases at J, with 15 bases between. Looked up from germline, CDR1 is LNHDA and CDR2 is SQIVND (reference sequence). This chain's CDR3 is CASSFRRDQNQPQHF. The CDR3 DNA reads TGTGCCAGTAGTTTCCGGAGGGACCAAAATCAGCCCCAGCATTTT. The variable domain in full, completed from reference TRBV19 and TRBJ1-5, reads DGGITQSPKYLFRKEGQNVTLSCEQNLNHDAMYWYRQDPGQGLRLIYYSQIVNDFQKGDIAEGYSVSREKKESFPLTVTSAQKNPTAFYLCASSFRRDQNQPQHFGDGTRLSIL.

This clonotype was picked up a small number of times. V usage is TRBV11-1 and J usage is TRBJ2-3; TRBD2 aligns across 8 bases. The CDR3 length is 14 residues. J gave up 4 bases and V 4 bases, and 4 bases lay outside the gene matches. Germline V gives CDR1 SGHAT, CDR2 FQDESV (reference sequence). CDR3 loop: CASSSPGGPDTQYF. CDR3 sequence (DNA): TGTGCCAGCAGCTCTCCGGGGGGGCCAGATACGCAGTATTTT.